Listed below are T cell receptor beta chains from one sample, sequenced in a study of neurological immune-mediated disorders. TCRdb analysed the 5' RACE reads with MiXCR anew, one entry per CDR3 protein. There are around 46,000 distinct CDR3 sequences in the sample; roughly 4.1% occur only once, and around 6% lies in the top ten. Sequencing was done on a sample of PBMCs. The receptors come from a woman aged 55-70 years with multiple sclerosis. Each CDR3 is given with its conserved first and last residue. The D gene is left open where the match is weak. Not all rows give a size; the values are once, few, many and, for expanded clones, a class.

size	J	D	V	CDR3	DNA
.	TRBJ2-7	.	TRBV7-9	CASRLTYEQYF	TGTGCCAGCAGATTAACCTACGAGCAGTACTTC
many	TRBJ1-1	.	TRBV20-1	CSAPLSRWSSDGANTEAFF	TGCAGTGCCCCCCTAAGTAGGTGGTCCTCCGATGGAGCGAACACTGAAGCTTTCTTT
many	TRBJ1-1	TRBD1	TRBV7-6	CASSASPRGRVTEAFF	TGTGCCAGCAGCGCCTCTCCCAGGGGGCGGGTCACTGAAGCTTTCTTT
.	TRBJ2-1	TRBD2	TRBV20-1	CSAHTSGTYNEQFF	TGCAGTGCACACACTAGCGGAACCTACAATGAGCAGTTCTTC
few	TRBJ2-3	TRBD1	TRBV29-1	CSVRDRDSTDTQYF	TGCAGCGTTAGGGACAGAGACAGCACAGATACGCAGTATTTT
many	TRBJ2-3	TRBD1	TRBV9	CASSVSRTGGSDTQYF	TGTGCCAGCAGCGTTTCCCGGACAGGGGGATCAGATACGCAGTATTTT
many	TRBJ2-2	TRBD2	TRBV7-3	CASSPPGLAPGELFF	TGTGCCAGCAGCCCCCCGGGACTAGCGCCCGGGGAGCTGTTTTTT
many	TRBJ1-1	.	TRBV12-3/TRBV12-4	CASSRGMAAEAFF	TGTGCCAGCAGCCGGGGGATGGCCGCTGAAGCTTTCTTT
.	TRBJ1-2	.	TRBV7-9	CASSPSPSTRPYTF	TGTGCCAGCAGCCCATCCCCGTCAACGCGGCCCTACACCTTC
.	TRBJ2-1	.	TRBV4-3	CASSPSRRGLNEQFF	TGCGCCAGCAGCCCCTCAAGGAGGGGACTGAATGAGCAGTTCTTC
many	TRBJ2-5	TRBD2	TRBV20-1	CSGITSGKETQYF	TGCAGTGGTATAACTAGCGGGAAAGAGACCCAGTACTTC
.	TRBJ2-1	TRBD2	TRBV5-1	CASSRGLAGNYEQFF	TGCGCCAGCAGCCGAGGACTAGCGGGAAACTATGAGCAGTTCTTC
.	TRBJ2-3	TRBD1	TRBV20-1	CSARDTFGTGGALDTQYF	TGCAGTGCTAGAGATACTTTCGGGACAGGGGGCGCATTAGATACGCAGTATTTT
many	TRBJ2-5	.	TRBV7-3	CASSSGWGETQYF	TGTGCCAGCAGCTCCGGGTGGGGTGAGACCCAGTACTTC
many	TRBJ2-2	.	TRBV10-3	CAISESKAGELFF	TGTGCCATCAGTGAGTCGAAGGCCGGGGAGCTGTTTTTT
many	TRBJ2-1	TRBD2	TRBV2	CASSAASGVNEQFF	TGTGCCAGCAGTGCTGCTAGCGGGGTCAATGAGCAGTTCTTC
.	TRBJ2-2	.	TRBV9	CASRAGDTGELFF	TGTGCCAGCAGAGCAGGGGACACCGGGGAGCTGTTTTTT
.	TRBJ2-3	TRBD1	TRBV7-2	CASREGQGTDTQYF	TGTGCCAGCAGAGAAGGACAGGGGACAGATACGCAGTATTTT
many	TRBJ2-5	.	TRBV7-6	CASSLAGETQYF	TGTGCCAGCAGCTTAGCGGGGGAGACCCAGTACTTC
many	TRBJ2-5	.	TRBV12-3/TRBV12-4	CASSFGWGSGETQYF	TGTGCCAGCAGTTTCGGGTGGGGCAGCGGGGAGACCCAGTACTTC
many	TRBJ1-4	.	TRBV5-1	CASSPGPLEKLFF	TGCGCCAGCAGCCCGGGACCTTTGGAAAAACTGTTTTTT
many	TRBJ2-2	.	TRBV4-1	CASSQGDWNTGELFF	TGCGCCAGCAGCCAAGGCGACTGGAACACCGGGGAGCTGTTTTTT
many	TRBJ1-5	.	TRBV20-1	CSARVGLSNQPQHF	TGCAGTGCTAGAGTGGGGTTGAGCAATCAGCCCCAGCATTTT
many	TRBJ1-2	.	TRBV30	CAWHRDNGGYTF	TGTGCCTGGCACCGGGACAATGGGGGCTACACCTTC
many	TRBJ2-5	.	TRBV28	CASSRELSVETQYF	TGTGCCAGCAGCAGGGAGCTTTCGGTGGAGACCCAGTACTTC
many	TRBJ1-1	.	TRBV29-1	CSVERGTNTEAFF	TGCAGCGTTGAGAGGGGAACCAACACTGAAGCTTTCTTT
.	TRBJ1-5	.	TRBV7-2	CASSPGGINQPQHF	TGTGCCAGCAGTCCGGGGGGGATTAATCAGCCCCAGCATTTT
many	TRBJ2-1	.	TRBV7-9	CASSSGLSYNEQFF	TGTGCCAGCAGTAGTGGACTGTCATACAATGAGCAGTTCTTC
many	TRBJ2-1	TRBD2	TRBV4-1	CASSQRLAEGGEQFF	TGCGCCAGCAGCCAACGACTAGCGGAGGGGGGTGAGCAGTTCTTC
many	TRBJ1-4	.	TRBV4-1	CASSQDWTPGEKLFF	TGCGCCAGCAGCCAAGATTGGACCCCCGGTGAAAAACTGTTTTTT
many	TRBJ2-5	.	TRBV5-1	CASSLMTGQETQYF	TGCGCCAGCAGCTTGATGACAGGCCAAGAGACCCAGTACTTC
many	TRBJ2-3	.	TRBV12-3/TRBV12-4	CASREPRQDTQYF	TGTGCCAGCAGGGAGCCCCGTCAAGATACGCAGTATTTT
many	TRBJ2-7	.	TRBV28	CASSLVQSYEQYF	TGTGCCAGCAGTTTGGTACAGTCCTACGAGCAGTACTTC
many	TRBJ2-5	.	TRBV29-1	CSVALQETQYF	TGCAGCGTTGCTCTTCAGGAGACCCAGTACTTC
many	TRBJ2-2	.	TRBV7-3	CASSLTPGLGELFF	TGTGCCAGCAGCCTAACGCCGGGCCTCGGGGAGCTGTTTTTT
many	TRBJ1-6	TRBD1	TRBV5-1	CASSATGTGPITLHF	TGCGCCAGCAGTGCTACCGGGACAGGGCCGATCACCCTCCACTTT
many	TRBJ2-3	TRBD1	TRBV29-1	CSAGTGTDTQYF	TGCAGTGCTGGGACAGGGACAGATACGCAGTATTTT
many	TRBJ1-2	.	TRBV4-1	CASSQAGLGDPAYGYTF	TGCGCCAGCAGCCAAGCTGGCTTGGGGGACCCTGCCTATGGCTACACCTTC
many	TRBJ2-3	TRBD2	TRBV3-1	CASSAAGVDTQYF	TGTGCCAGCAGCGCGGCGGGGGTAGATACGCAGTATTTT
.	TRBJ2-5	.	TRBV20-1	CSAHREGGRGTQETQYF	TGCAGTGCTCACCGGGAAGGTGGGAGGGGGACCCAAGAGACCCAGTACTTC